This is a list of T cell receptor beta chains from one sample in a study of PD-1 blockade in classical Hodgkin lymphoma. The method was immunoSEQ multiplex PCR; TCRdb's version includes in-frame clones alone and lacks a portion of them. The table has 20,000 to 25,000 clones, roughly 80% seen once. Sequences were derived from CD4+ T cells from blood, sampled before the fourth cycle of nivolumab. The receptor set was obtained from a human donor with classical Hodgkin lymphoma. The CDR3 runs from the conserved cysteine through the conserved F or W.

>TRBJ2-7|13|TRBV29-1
CSVEVSTDREQYF
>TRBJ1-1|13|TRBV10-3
CASRFDKNTEAFF
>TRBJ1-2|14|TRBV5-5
CASSFQGLSGGYTF
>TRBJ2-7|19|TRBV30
CAWSVDVVTGGAGSYEQYF
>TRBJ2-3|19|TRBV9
CASSSERTSGGGGTDTQYF
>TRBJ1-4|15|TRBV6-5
CASSYGVSTNEKLFF
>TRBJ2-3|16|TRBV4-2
CASSQAGAPVTDTQYF
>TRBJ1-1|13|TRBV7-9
CASSQAAGSPAFF
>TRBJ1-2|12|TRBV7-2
CASELNNYGYTF
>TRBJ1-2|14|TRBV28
CAVSSAGGDYGYTF
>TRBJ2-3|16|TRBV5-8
CASSLGLAGATDTQYF
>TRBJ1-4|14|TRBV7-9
CASSLQEGGEKLFF
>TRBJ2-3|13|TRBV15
CATSLNQGDTQYF
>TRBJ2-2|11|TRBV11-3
CASSLTGELFF
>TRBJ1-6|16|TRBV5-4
CASNQRGGSYNSPLHF
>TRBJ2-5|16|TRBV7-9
CASSFFMLSREETQYF
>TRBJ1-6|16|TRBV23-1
CASRYRGHMGNSPLHF
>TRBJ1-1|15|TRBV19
CASSRPGTENTEAFF
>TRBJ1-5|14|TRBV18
CASSPEYGNQPQHF